This passage covers 8 T cell receptor beta chains from one sample sequenced in a study of glioma-infiltrating T cells after dendritic cell vaccination (dated by TCRdb to the mid-2010s). Library method: the immunoSEQ multiplex PCR assay. In its TCRdb copy, this immuneACCESS table keeps in-frame sequences only and misses some clones. Where compared with another copy, unresolved V genes explain less than half of these, and the others have no known cause. The sample table records about 38,000 clones; about 80% of these occur just once. Under 10% of the sample belongs to the ten largest clones. Here the sequenced sample was blood, taken before dendritic cell vaccination. These receptors all stem from a human donor with glioblastoma.

The V and J genes are TRBV4-3 and TRBJ2-4, with D possibly TRBD1 on 6 matching bases. Trimming took 2 bases from V and 7 from J, leaving 24 bases between them. Germline CDR1 and CDR2: LGHNA and YSLEER. This CDR3 has 18 amino acids. CDR3 nucleotides: TGCGCCAGCAGCCAAAACCCCCCTGGGACACAAGTCGGGAACATTCAGTACTTC. Translating it yields CASSQNPPGTQVGNIQYF.

CDR3 loop: CASPLRTSLSYEQYF. CDR3 DNA sequence: TGTGCCAGCCCCCTGAGGACTAGCCTCTCCTACGAGCAGTACTTC. The chain joins TRBV13 to TRBJ2-7; 8 nucleotides align to TRBD2. V was pared by 8 bases and J by 0 bases, with 9 bases of the junction left unmatched. Germline V CDR1 and CDR2: PRHDT, FYEKMQ (reference sequence). The length of the CDR3 is 15 residues.

The rearrangement uses TRBV28 and TRBJ2-7; 9 bases are a match to TRBD1. Germline CDR1 MDHEN, CDR2 SYDVKM. Germline trimming cut 7 bases from V and 4 bases from J; bases unmatched to any gene: 5. This CDR3 spans 13 amino acids. CDR3 loop: CASKGQGLYEQYF. The CDR3 DNA sequence: TGTGCCAGCAAGGGACAGGGTTTATACGAGCAGTACTTC.

V gene TRBV30 combines with J gene TRBJ1-2; D gene unclear. The CDR3 covers 13 residues. Trimming pared 0 bases from V and 0 bases from J, leaving 5 bases between. Germline-derived CDR1 and CDR2 are GTSNPN and SVGIG (reference sequence). The CDR3 DNA reads as TGTGCCTGGAGTGTGGAGGCTAACTATGGCTACACCTTC. Its translation is CAWSVEANYGYTF.

The chain uses TRBV7-9 and TRBJ2-1; 10 nucleotides agree with TRBD2. J gave up 5 bases and V 6 bases, and 7 bases lay outside the gene matches. Per the germline V gene, CDR1 is SEHNR and CDR2 is FQNEAQ (reference sequence). The CDR3 contains 15 residues. DNA of the CDR3: TGTGCCAGCAGACTAGGACTAGCGGAGCACAATGAGCAGTTCTTC. It translates to CASRLGLAEHNEQFF. Variable domain in full (rest from reference TRBV7-9 and TRBJ2-1): DTGVSQNPRHKITKRGQNVTFRCDPISEHNRLYWYRQTLGQGPEFLTYFQNEAQLEKSRLLSDRFSAERPKGSFSTLEIQRTEQGDSAMYLCASRLGLAEHNEQFFGPGTRLTVL.

The rearrangement links TRBV4-3 to TRBJ2-2; 8 bases are shared with TRBD1. V trimming: 1 base; J trimming: 6 bases; junction bases outside the gene matches: 7. The V gene's germline CDR1 is LGHNA and CDR2 YSLEER. This CDR3 is 16 amino acids long. The CDR3: CASSQVGRGRAGELFF. Here the CDR3 DNA reads TGCGCCAGCAGCCAAGTCGGCAGGGGGCGGGCCGGGGAGCTGTTTTTT.

The chain has TRBV6-5 and TRBJ1-3; D is unresolved. V was pared by 6 bases and J by 0 bases, with 12 bases between. The CDR3 covers 15 residues. Germline CDR1 MNHEY, CDR2 SVGAGI. In DNA, the CDR3 is TGTGCCAGCAGGGCTGGGCCGCTCTCTGGAAACACCATATATTTT. As protein: CASRAGPLSGNTIYF.

The J gene is TRBJ1-1, the V gene TRBV5-6; 10 bases match TRBD1. J was trimmed by 4 bases and V by 7 bases; bases with no gene match: 10. CDR1 SGHDT and CDR2 YYEEEE come from the germline V gene. The CDR3 sequence is 15 residues long. This CDR3 is CASSWRDRGFTEAFF. CDR3 sequence (DNA): TGTGCCAGCTCCTGGCGGGACAGGGGTTTCACTGAAGCTTTCTTT.